This note documents a single T cell receptor beta chain sequence. Amplification used 60 Vbeta primers and 13 Jbeta primers. TCRdb's table, derived via immunoSEQ multiplex PCR, lists solely in-frame clones and lacks some. Altogether 150,000 or so clones are present, approximately 84% being singletons, with the ten largest covering around 2%. The data stem from a study of cytomegalovirus exposure and HLA in healthy donors. CDR1 SGHNT and CDR2 YYREEE come from the germline V gene (reference sequence). The V end was cut by 0 bases, the J end by 0 bases, with 11 bases between. The CDR3 spans 16 residues. The gene calls are TRBV5-4 and TRBJ2-3, with D unresolved. This TCR was recovered from a woman aged 40 to 50 in good health and CMV-seronegative. The material sequenced was PBMCs. The CDR3 DNA reads TGTGCCAGCAGCTTGGGCCGTGAGCCTAGCACAGATACGCAGTATTTT. The encoded protein is CASSLGREPSTDTQYF.